Listed below are T cell receptor beta chains from one sample, sequenced in a study of cytomegalovirus exposure and HLA in healthy donors. Measured with immunoSEQ multiplex PCR; TCRdb has only the in-frame clones, and not every one. Of just over 150,000 clones listed, 80% to 85% are singletons. The specimen was PBMCs. The receptors were sampled from a man between 18 and 35 years old in good health and CMV-seronegative. CDR3s include the opening cysteine and the closing phenylalanine or tryptophan. Fields, in order: V gene, D gene, clone size, J gene, CDR3 length, CDR3 protein, CDR3 DNA. A D gene is named only where the DNA matches it firmly. The size entry is marked missing in some rows and otherwise reads once, few, many or a size class.

v_call: TRBV6-6; d_call: TRBD1; clone_size: once; j_call: TRBJ1-2; cdr3_length: 13; cdr3_aa: CASRPTGESGYTF; cdr3_nt: TGTGCCAGCAGGCCGACAGGGGAGAGTGGCTACACCTTC
v_call: TRBV28; d_call: TRBD1; clone_size: once; j_call: TRBJ2-7; cdr3_length: 15; cdr3_aa: CASSQADRAPYEQYF; cdr3_nt: TGTGCCAGCAGTCAGGCGGACAGGGCCCCCTACGAGCAGTACTTC
v_call: TRBV10-3; d_call: -; clone_size: few; j_call: TRBJ2-7; cdr3_length: 13; cdr3_aa: CAIKGGVSYEQYF; cdr3_nt: TGTGCCATCAAAGGCGGGGTATCCTACGAGCAGTACTTC
v_call: TRBV6-4; d_call: -; clone_size: few; j_call: TRBJ1-6; cdr3_length: 14; cdr3_aa: CASSFLRGNSPLHF; cdr3_nt: TGTGCCAGCAGTTTCCTACGGGGGAATTCACCCCTCCACTTT
v_call: TRBV5-8; d_call: -; clone_size: -; j_call: TRBJ2-1; cdr3_length: 16; cdr3_aa: CASRRTGYTLLNEQFF; cdr3_nt: TGTGCCAGCAGACGTACAGGGTACACCCTTCTCAATGAGCAGTTCTTC
v_call: TRBV28; d_call: TRBD2; clone_size: -; j_call: TRBJ2-5; cdr3_length: 12; cdr3_aa: CATLLAEETQYF; cdr3_nt: TGTGCCACCTTACTAGCGGAAGAGACCCAGTACTTC
v_call: TRBV5-4; d_call: TRBD1; clone_size: once; j_call: TRBJ2-7; cdr3_length: 16; cdr3_aa: CASSLGRTGSSYEQYF; cdr3_nt: TGTGCCAGCAGCCTCGGTAGGACAGGGAGTTCCTACGAGCAGTACTTC
v_call: TRBV18; d_call: -; clone_size: -; j_call: TRBJ1-5; cdr3_length: 12; cdr3_aa: CASSHGNQPQHF; cdr3_nt: TGTGCCAGCTCGCACGGTAATCAGCCCCAGCATTTT
v_call: TRBV15; d_call: -; clone_size: once; j_call: TRBJ2-7; cdr3_length: 15; cdr3_aa: CATSISDSSPYEQYF; cdr3_nt: TGTGCCACCAGCATTTCGGACAGCAGTCCCTACGAGCAGTACTTC
v_call: TRBV10-3; d_call: -; clone_size: -; j_call: TRBJ2-7; cdr3_length: 13; cdr3_aa: CAISGQTTYEQYF; cdr3_nt: TGTGCCATCAGTGGACAGACCACCTACGAGCAGTACTTC
v_call: TRBV7-6; d_call: -; clone_size: -; j_call: TRBJ1-6; cdr3_length: 16; cdr3_aa: CASSLGGSSYNSPLHF; cdr3_nt: TGTGCCAGCAGCTTAGGAGGGAGCTCCTATAATTCACCCCTCCACTTT
v_call: TRBV5-1; d_call: TRBD1; clone_size: -; j_call: TRBJ2-1; cdr3_length: 14; cdr3_aa: CASSLTGAGDEQFF; cdr3_nt: TGCGCCAGCAGCTTGACAGGGGCCGGGGATGAGCAGTTCTTC
v_call: TRBV29-1; d_call: -; clone_size: -; j_call: TRBJ2-3; cdr3_length: 13; cdr3_aa: CSVVGQSTDTQYF; cdr3_nt: TGCAGCGTTGTCGGACAGAGCACAGATACGCAGTATTTT
v_call: TRBV11-2; d_call: TRBD1; clone_size: -; j_call: TRBJ2-3; cdr3_length: 14; cdr3_aa: CASSFRGRADTQYF; cdr3_nt: TGTGCCAGCAGCTTCAGGGGGCGGGCAGATACGCAGTATTTT
v_call: TRBV4-1; d_call: -; clone_size: -; j_call: TRBJ2-1; cdr3_length: 14; cdr3_aa: CASSQVGRRDEQFF; cdr3_nt: TGCGCCAGCAGCCAAGTAGGCCGTCGGGATGAGCAGTTCTTC
v_call: TRBV28; d_call: TRBD1; clone_size: -; j_call: TRBJ2-1; cdr3_length: 14; cdr3_aa: CASATGGSYNEQFF; cdr3_nt: TGTGCCAGCGCAACAGGGGGCTCCTACAATGAGCAGTTCTTC
v_call: TRBV10-3; d_call: TRBD1; clone_size: -; j_call: TRBJ2-7; cdr3_length: 14; cdr3_aa: CAISSDRGAYEQYF; cdr3_nt: TGTGCCATCAGTAGCGACAGGGGGGCCTACGAGCAGTACTTC
v_call: TRBV6-5; d_call: TRBD1; clone_size: -; j_call: TRBJ2-7; cdr3_length: 16; cdr3_aa: CASSYSRQGAGYEQYF; cdr3_nt: TGTGCCAGCAGTTACTCCCGGCAGGGGGCGGGATACGAGCAGTACTTC
v_call: TRBV9; d_call: -; clone_size: -; j_call: TRBJ2-5; cdr3_length: 13; cdr3_aa: CASSVGTVETQYF; cdr3_nt: TGTGCCAGCAGCGTTGGGACTGTGGAGACCCAGTACTTC
v_call: TRBV18; d_call: -; clone_size: -; j_call: TRBJ2-7; cdr3_length: 15; cdr3_aa: CASSPQETGPYEQYF; cdr3_nt: TGTGCCAGCTCACCACAAGAGACAGGTCCCTACGAGCAGTACTTC
v_call: TRBV2; d_call: TRBD1; clone_size: -; j_call: TRBJ1-2; cdr3_length: 15; cdr3_aa: CASSGAGGLAYGYTF; cdr3_nt: TGTGCCAGCAGTGGAGCAGGGGGCCTTGCCTATGGCTACACCTTC
v_call: TRBV28; d_call: TRBD2; clone_size: -; j_call: TRBJ2-7; cdr3_length: 13; cdr3_aa: CASSSGGGYEQYF; cdr3_nt: TGTGCCAGCAGTTCGGGGGGTGGCTACGAGCAGTACTTC